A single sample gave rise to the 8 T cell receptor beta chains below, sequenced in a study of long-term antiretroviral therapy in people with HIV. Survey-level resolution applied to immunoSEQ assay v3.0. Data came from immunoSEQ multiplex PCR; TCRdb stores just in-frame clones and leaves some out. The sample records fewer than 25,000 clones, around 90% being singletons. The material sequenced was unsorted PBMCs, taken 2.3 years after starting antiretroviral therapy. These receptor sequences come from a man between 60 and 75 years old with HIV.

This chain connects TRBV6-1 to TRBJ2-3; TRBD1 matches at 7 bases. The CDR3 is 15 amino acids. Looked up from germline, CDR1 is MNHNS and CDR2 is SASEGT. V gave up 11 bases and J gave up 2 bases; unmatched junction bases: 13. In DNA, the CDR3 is TGTGCCGCTGGCGCCCCCAGGGGGAACACAGATACGCAGTATTTT. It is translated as CAAGAPRGNTDTQYF.

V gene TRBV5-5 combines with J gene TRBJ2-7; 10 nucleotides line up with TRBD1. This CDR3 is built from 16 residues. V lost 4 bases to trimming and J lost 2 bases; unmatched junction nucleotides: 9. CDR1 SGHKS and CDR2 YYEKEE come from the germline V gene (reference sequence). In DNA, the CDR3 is TGTGCCAGCAGCCCCCGCCGACAGGGGGCCGCCTACGAGCAGTACTTC. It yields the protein CASSPRRQGAAYEQYF.

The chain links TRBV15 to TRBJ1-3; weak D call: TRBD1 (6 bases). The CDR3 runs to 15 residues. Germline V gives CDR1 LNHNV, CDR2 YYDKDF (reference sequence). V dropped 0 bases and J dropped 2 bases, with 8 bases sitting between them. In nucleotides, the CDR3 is TGTGCCACCAGCAGAGATTGGGGGCCTGGAAACACCATATATTTT. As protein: CATSRDWGPGNTIYF.

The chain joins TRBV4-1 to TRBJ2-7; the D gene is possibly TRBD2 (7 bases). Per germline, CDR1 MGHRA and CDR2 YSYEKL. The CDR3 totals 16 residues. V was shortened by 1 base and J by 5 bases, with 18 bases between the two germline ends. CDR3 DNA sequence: TGCGCCAGCAGCCAAGTTGAACGGGGGGCCGATCACGAGCAGTACTTC. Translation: CASSQVERGADHEQYF.

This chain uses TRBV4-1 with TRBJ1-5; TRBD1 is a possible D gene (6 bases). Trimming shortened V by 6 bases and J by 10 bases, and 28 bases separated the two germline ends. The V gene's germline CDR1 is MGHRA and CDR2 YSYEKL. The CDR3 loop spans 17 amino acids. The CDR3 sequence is CASSGRYSLQGFEPQHF. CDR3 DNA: TGCGCCAGCAGTGGTAGATATAGCCTCCAGGGGTTTGAACCCCAGCATTTT.

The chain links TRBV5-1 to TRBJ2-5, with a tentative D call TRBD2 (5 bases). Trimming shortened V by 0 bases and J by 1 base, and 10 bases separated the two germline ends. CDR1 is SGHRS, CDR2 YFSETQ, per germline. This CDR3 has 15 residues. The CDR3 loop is CASSLAATSQETQYF. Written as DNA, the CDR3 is TGCGCCAGCAGCTTGGCCGCTACTAGCCAAGAGACCCAGTACTTC.

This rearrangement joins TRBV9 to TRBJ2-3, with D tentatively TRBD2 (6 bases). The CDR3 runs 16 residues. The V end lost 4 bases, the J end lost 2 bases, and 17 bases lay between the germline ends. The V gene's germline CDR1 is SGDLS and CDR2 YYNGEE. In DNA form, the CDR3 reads TGTGCCAGCAGCTCTCAAAGCGGGCACTCCACAGATACGCAGTATTTT. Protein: CASSSQSGHSTDTQYF. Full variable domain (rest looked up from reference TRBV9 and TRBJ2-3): DSGVTQTPKHLITATGQRVTLRCSPRSGDLSVYWYQQSLDQGLQFLIQYYNGEERAKGNILERFSAQQFPDLHSELNLSSLELGDSALYFCASSSQSGHSTDTQYFGPGTRLTVL.

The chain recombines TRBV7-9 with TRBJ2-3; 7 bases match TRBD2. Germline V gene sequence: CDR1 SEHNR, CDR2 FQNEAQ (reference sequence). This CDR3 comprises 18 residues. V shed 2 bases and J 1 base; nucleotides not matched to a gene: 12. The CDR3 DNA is TGTGCCAGCAGCTTACGGGCGGGAGTGAGGGAACGCACAGATACGCAGTATTTT. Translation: CASSLRAGVRERTDTQYF.